The sequence of this TCR beta chain was determined in a study of early T cells in non-severe SARS-CoV-2 infection. This clonotype was counted at least ten times. This CDR3 contains 14 residues. V dropped 5 bases and J dropped 0 bases, with 12 bases sitting between them. CDR1 and CDR2 from the germline V gene are SQVTM and ANQGSEA. MiXCR, run by TCRdb on the 5' RACE reads, gives a single entry per CDR3 protein. Of almost 65,000 distinct CDR3 sequences detected, more than 4% appear once; the ten largest clones hold just under 5%. The sample comprised whole blood. The receptor was isolated from an adult who was a healthcare worker with PCR-confirmed SARS-CoV-2 infection or an uninfected control (not recorded which). The chain combines TRBV29-1 with TRBJ2-3, with D possibly matching TRBD2 (5 bases). The CDR3 sequence is CSVSTGSSTDTQYF. The CDR3 DNA follows: TGCAGCGTTTCCACGGGGAGTAGCACAGATACGCAGTATTTT.